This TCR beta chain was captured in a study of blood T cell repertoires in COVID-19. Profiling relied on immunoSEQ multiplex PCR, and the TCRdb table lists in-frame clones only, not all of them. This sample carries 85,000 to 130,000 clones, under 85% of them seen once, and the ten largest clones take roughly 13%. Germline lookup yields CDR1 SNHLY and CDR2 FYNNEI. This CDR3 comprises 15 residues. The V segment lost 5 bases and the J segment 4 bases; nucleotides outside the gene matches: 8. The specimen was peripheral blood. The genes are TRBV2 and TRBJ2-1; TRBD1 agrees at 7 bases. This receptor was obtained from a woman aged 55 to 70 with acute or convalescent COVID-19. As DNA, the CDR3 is TGTGCCAGCAGTCAGTCCGGGACAGTATACAATGAGCAGTTCTTC. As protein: CASSQSGTVYNEQFF.